This T cell receptor (beta chain) emerged from a study of T cell changes during pregnancy in multiple sclerosis (dated 2019 in TCRdb). Background for the entire study: In women with multiple sclerosis, the researchers looked at how the T cell repertoire shifted as pregnancy progressed.

The library was prepared using the immunoSEQ multiplex PCR assay. Drawn from immuneACCESS, this table holds only the in-frame rearrangements with V and J called that TCRdb kept. Clones are partly lost; checked studies trace under half to an unresolved V gene and leave the rest unexplained. The sample table contains approximately 63,000 clones; only one count was recorded for about nine tenths of them. The top ten constitute about 2.2% of the sample. This clone came up once. Its antigen is not yet known. A junction boundary mismatches the germline segment, possibly from a read error. The origin of this receptor is a female donor in good health, enrolled as a control in a pregnancy study. Sequenced here: peripheral blood, sampled in the third trimester of pregnancy.

At the DNA level, the sequence is TGTGCCAGCTCGCCACAGGGGGACGAGCAGTACTTC. Translation gives CASSPQGDEQYF. The chain is assembled from TRBV18 and TRBJ2-7; 8 bases in the middle match TRBD1. CDR3 length: 12 amino acids, cysteine to phenylalanine. CDR3 DNA is the only sequence kept; it has 36 bases, read in frame from the first base. Via the germline V gene, CDR1 is KGHSH and CDR2 LQKENI.